This is a list of T cell receptor beta chains from one sample in a study of T cells in Graves' hyperthyroidism and ophthalmopathy. MiXCR, run by TCRdb on the multiplex PCR reads, gives a single entry per CDR3 protein. The sample lists some 500,000 distinct CDR3 sequences; 15% to 20% were seen once. Input material: blood. The receptors stem from a woman in her 30s with Graves' ophthalmopathy. Both conserved end residues are part of each CDR3. Each record gives: J gene, clone size, D gene, V gene, CDR3 protein, CDR3 DNA. D genes are given only for firm matches. Not all rows give a size; the values are once, few, many and, for expanded clones, a class.

j_call: TRBJ2-2; clone_size: many; d_call: -; v_call: TRBV7-2; cdr3_aa: CASRLGAPRNTGELFF; cdr3_nt: TGTGCCAGCAGACTTGGGGCCCCTCGGAACACCGGGGAGCTGTTTTTT
j_call: TRBJ2-4; clone_size: -; d_call: -; v_call: TRBV29-1; cdr3_aa: CSVEDPGNQNIQHF; cdr3_nt: TGCAGCGTTGAAGATCCGGGGAACCAAAACATTCAGCACTTC
j_call: TRBJ1-5; clone_size: -; d_call: -; v_call: TRBV19; cdr3_aa: CASRASRNQPQHF; cdr3_nt: TGTGCCAGTAGGGCCAGCCGTAATCAGCCCCAGCATTTT
j_call: TRBJ2-2; clone_size: -; d_call: TRBD1; v_call: TRBV5-1; cdr3_aa: CASSTRTGVTGELFF; cdr3_nt: TGCGCCAGCAGCACCCGGACAGGGGTAACCGGGGAGCTGTTTTTT
j_call: TRBJ1-1; clone_size: -; d_call: TRBD1; v_call: TRBV12-3/TRBV12-4; cdr3_aa: CASSRSGGLVTEAFF; cdr3_nt: TGTGCCAGCAGTCGATCAGGGGGGTTGGTCACTGAAGCTTTCTTT
j_call: TRBJ1-4; clone_size: many; d_call: -; v_call: TRBV7-2; cdr3_aa: CASSLGRTNEKLFF; cdr3_nt: TGTGCCAGCAGCTTAGGTCGGACTAATGAAAAACTGTTTTTT
j_call: TRBJ2-1; clone_size: -; d_call: TRBD1; v_call: TRBV19; cdr3_aa: CAFGQGGEQFF; cdr3_nt: TGTGCCTTCGGACAGGGTGGTGAGCAGTTCTTC
j_call: TRBJ2-1; clone_size: many; d_call: TRBD2; v_call: TRBV20-1; cdr3_aa: CSAQPASGRPRHEQFF; cdr3_nt: TGCAGTGCCCAGCCGGCTAGCGGGAGGCCCCGTCATGAGCAGTTCTTC
j_call: TRBJ2-2; clone_size: few; d_call: -; v_call: TRBV2; cdr3_aa: CASSEGVVFGLFF; cdr3_nt: TGTGCCAGCAGTGAAGGGGTGGTATTCGGGCTGTTTTTT
j_call: TRBJ2-1; clone_size: few; d_call: -; v_call: TRBV19; cdr3_aa: CASSGLAGIAEQFF; cdr3_nt: TGTGCCAGTAGTGGTCTGGCGGGAATAGCTGAGCAGTTCTTC
j_call: TRBJ1-5; clone_size: many; d_call: -; v_call: TRBV2; cdr3_aa: CASSVGQARNQPQHF; cdr3_nt: TGTGCCAGCAGTGTGGGCCAAGCGCGCAATCAGCCCCAGCATTTT
j_call: TRBJ2-1; clone_size: many; d_call: TRBD2; v_call: TRBV7-6; cdr3_aa: CASSLADPIYNEQFF; cdr3_nt: TGTGCCAGCAGCCTAGCGGATCCTATTTACAATGAGCAGTTCTTC
j_call: TRBJ1-6; clone_size: few; d_call: -; v_call: TRBV7-9; cdr3_aa: CASREGNSPLHF; cdr3_nt: TGTGCCAGCAGGGAGGGGAATTCACCCCTCCACTTT
j_call: TRBJ2-1; clone_size: few; d_call: -; v_call: TRBV28; cdr3_aa: CASSLRGVSGNNEQFF; cdr3_nt: TGTGCCAGCAGTTTGAGAGGTGTCTCGGGGAACAATGAGCAGTTCTTC
j_call: TRBJ2-1; clone_size: many; d_call: -; v_call: TRBV7-2; cdr3_aa: CASSSAIPPNEQFF; cdr3_nt: TGTGCCAGCAGCTCGGCGATCCCCCCCAATGAGCAGTTCTTC
j_call: TRBJ1-4; clone_size: many; d_call: -; v_call: TRBV5-6; cdr3_aa: CASSKYSNEKLFF; cdr3_nt: TGTGCCAGCAGCAAGTATAGCAATGAAAAACTGTTTTTT
j_call: TRBJ1-6; clone_size: many; d_call: -; v_call: TRBV4-3; cdr3_aa: CASSRTGWGDSPLHF; cdr3_nt: TGCGCCAGCAGCCGCACAGGGTGGGGCGATTCACCCCTCCACTTT
j_call: TRBJ2-3; clone_size: many; d_call: TRBD1; v_call: TRBV20-1; cdr3_aa: CSANPGTGLAGNTDTQYF; cdr3_nt: TGCAGTGCTAACCCCGGGACAGGTTTGGCCGGGAACACAGATACGCAGTATTTT
j_call: TRBJ2-2; clone_size: few; d_call: TRBD1; v_call: TRBV29-1; cdr3_aa: CSVGQGTTGELFF; cdr3_nt: TGCAGCGTGGGACAGGGAACCACCGGGGAGCTGTTTTTT
j_call: TRBJ1-2; clone_size: many; d_call: TRBD1; v_call: TRBV6-1; cdr3_aa: CASSRSGGITSYGYTF; cdr3_nt: TGTGCCAGCAGTCGTTCAGGGGGGATAACGTCCTATGGCTACACCTTC
j_call: TRBJ2-2; clone_size: few; d_call: TRBD2; v_call: TRBV20-1; cdr3_aa: CSASISGSPITGELFF; cdr3_nt: TGCAGTGCTAGTATTAGCGGGAGCCCGATTACCGGGGAGCTGTTTTTT
j_call: TRBJ2-7; clone_size: -; d_call: TRBD2; v_call: TRBV30; cdr3_aa: CAWSSWTSGRASGEQYF; cdr3_nt: TGTGCCTGGAGTTCTTGGACTAGCGGGCGGGCCTCGGGGGAGCAGTACTTC
j_call: TRBJ2-7; clone_size: many; d_call: TRBD2; v_call: TRBV6-2/TRBV6-3; cdr3_aa: CASSYPATSGRQTYEQYF; cdr3_nt: TGTGCCAGCAGTTACCCTGCCACTAGCGGGAGGCAAACCTACGAGCAGTACTTC
j_call: TRBJ2-7; clone_size: -; d_call: -; v_call: TRBV7-9; cdr3_aa: CASSPQQAPYEQYF; cdr3_nt: TGTGCCAGCAGCCCTCAACAGGCCCCCTACGAGCAGTACTTC
j_call: TRBJ1-4; clone_size: -; d_call: -; v_call: TRBV24-1; cdr3_aa: CATSDRQSEKLFF; cdr3_nt: TGTGCCACCAGTGATAGACAATCTGAAAAACTGTTTTTT
j_call: TRBJ1-1; clone_size: many; d_call: -; v_call: TRBV20-1; cdr3_aa: CSASAGLNTEAFF; cdr3_nt: TGCAGTGCTAGCGCCGGCTTGAACACTGAAGCTTTCTTT
j_call: TRBJ2-1; clone_size: few; d_call: TRBD2; v_call: TRBV12-3/TRBV12-4; cdr3_aa: CASSLELAGGLSEQFF; cdr3_nt: TGTGCCAGCAGTTTGGAACTAGCGGGAGGACTGAGTGAGCAGTTCTTC
j_call: TRBJ2-7; clone_size: many; d_call: TRBD1; v_call: TRBV27; cdr3_aa: CASSYTGAHEQYF; cdr3_nt: TGTGCCAGCAGTTACACAGGGGCCCACGAGCAGTACTTC
j_call: TRBJ2-1; clone_size: -; d_call: -; v_call: TRBV5-4; cdr3_aa: CASSRPRGPHNEQFF; cdr3_nt: TGTGCCAGCAGCCGCCCCAGAGGGCCTCACAATGAGCAGTTCTTC
j_call: TRBJ1-5; clone_size: many; d_call: -; v_call: TRBV19; cdr3_aa: CASNPSGTLNQPQHF; cdr3_nt: TGTGCCAGTAACCCCTCCGGGACACTTAATCAGCCCCAGCATTTT
j_call: TRBJ2-7; clone_size: many; d_call: -; v_call: TRBV27; cdr3_aa: CASSLSLGAGEQYF; cdr3_nt: TGTGCCAGCAGTTTATCGCTGGGGGCTGGAGAGCAGTACTTC
j_call: TRBJ2-1; clone_size: -; d_call: -; v_call: TRBV7-2; cdr3_aa: CASRPFTSYEQFF; cdr3_nt: TGTGCCAGCAGGCCCTTTACTAGCTATGAGCAGTTCTTC
j_call: TRBJ2-7; clone_size: few; d_call: -; v_call: TRBV18; cdr3_aa: CASSPLGVNEQYF; cdr3_nt: TGTGCCAGCTCACCGTTGGGTGTCAACGAGCAGTACTTC